This record looks at one T cell receptor beta chain sequence and its context. What it recognizes is unknown. The sample belongs to a study of neoadjuvant anti-PD-1 for oral cavity cancer. On the study more broadly: Patients mostly received three to four biweekly nivolumab doses at 3 mg/kg before surgery.

The study's findings and limits: Post-nivolumab, blood T cell clonality was significantly elevated in non-responders. Each response group had just a few patients in TCR analyses.

Data came from immunoSEQ multiplex PCR; TCRdb stores just in-frame clones and leaves some out. Of some 15,000 clones listed, roughly 70% are singletons. This sample's time point: after neoadjuvant nivolumab, at surgical resection. The CDR3 has 16 residues. Germline CDR1 and CDR2: MGHRA and YSYEKL. The V and J ends lost 2 bases and 0 bases respectively, with 11 bases between them. This rearrangement joins TRBV4-1 to TRBJ1-5; D remains unclear. The sample here was PBMCs, taken after nivolumab (anti-PD-1) treatment. The clonotype comes from a person aged 35-79 years with oral cavity squamous cell carcinoma. The CDR3 coding sequence is TGCGCCAGCAGCCAACGGGCCGACATTAGCAATCAGCCCCAGCATTTT. It is translated as CASSQRADISNQPQHF.